This T cell receptor beta chain is from a study of blood T cell repertoires in COVID-19. Whole-study context: Samples came from the United States, Italy and Spain, spanning acute and convalescent COVID-19. The cDNA or gDNA used as material had been derived from T cells, B-cell-depleted T cells, or PBMCs.

Some clones are missing from TCRdb's copy, which holds only in-frame ones; the method was immunoSEQ multiplex PCR. The table includes some 300,000 clones, roughly 87% detected once. The CDR3 is 15 amino acids. CDR1 LNHDA and CDR2 SQIVND come from the germline V gene (reference sequence). Trimming pared 9 bases from V and 0 bases from J, leaving 17 bases between. The sequence was collected from a young man with active or convalescent COVID-19. What was sequenced was peripheral blood. The rearrangement joins TRBV19 to TRBJ1-1; possibly TRBD1 for D (6 bases). CDR3 region: CASSYRVPMNTEAFF. CDR3 bases: TGTGCCAGCAGCTACAGGGTACCCATGAACACTGAAGCTTTCTTT. Using reference TRBV19 and TRBJ1-1 for the parts outside the CDR3, the full variable domain is DGGITQSPKYLFRKEGQNVTLSCEQNLNHDAMYWYRQDPGQGLRLIYYSQIVNDFQKGDIAEGYSVSREKKESFPLTVTSAQKNPTAFYLCASSYRVPMNTEAFFGQGTRLTVV.